Reported below is one T cell receptor (beta chain). Its antigen is unknown. Base qualities are not provided; no much larger clone lies one nucleotide away. This entry is derived from a study of T cell responses to AZD1222 COVID-19 vaccine (dated by TCRdb to the early 2020s). Background for the entire study: AZD1222 recipients with second doses at about 4 weeks or about 12 weeks were pooled, because spike-specific TCR depth and breadth did not differ between schedules. A total of 233 trial participants underwent TCR sequencing, of whom around 210 had received two doses of AZD1222 and around 25 had received two doses of the MenACWY control vaccine. Trial participants were enrolled into age subgroups of 18-55, 56-69 and 70-plus years, which contained 148, 28 and 57 TCR-sequenced participants, respectively.

The CDR3 regions of human TCRbeta chains were analyzed by immunosequencing. Per the authors' processing: TCRs in the repertoires were compared against a reference library of SARS-CoV-2-specific TCRs that had been generated with the MIRA antigen-specificity platform. Breadth was defined as the fraction of unique TCRs that were SARS-CoV-2-associated. Depth was defined as the fraction of total T cells that were SARS-CoV-2-associated. Using the MIRA data, every spike-specific TCR was mapped to the spike region that the TCR reacted to and assigned to either a CD4 or a CD8 class. Log10-transformed breadth and depth values were compared by one-way ANOVA with Sidak's multiple comparisons tests. In TCRdb, the immuneACCESS table is reduced to in-frame sequences with V and J assigned. These tables do not hold every clone; where another copy was compared, an unresolved V gene accounts for under half, and the others remain unexplained. The DNA gave D and trimming, while V, J and clone size come from that table. The sample table lists some 160,000 clones, roughly 92% of them with a count of one. The ten largest clones represent about 1.6% of the sample.

What the time point label conveys for this sample: baseline before first vaccination. Vaccinee samples came from UK trials COV001 and COV002, including a single-blind randomized controlled phase 2/3 trial of AZD1222 (ChAdOx1 nCoV-19) in healthy adults. Trial participant PBMC samples were collected at day 0 and day 28 after the second dose for TCRbeta chain sequencing. Per the germline V gene, SGHRS is the CDR1 and YFSETQ is the CDR2. Trimming takes 2 bases from V and 6 bases from J, and the germline ends sit 13 bases apart. The CDR3 runs 14 residues from the cysteine to the phenylalanine. Only the CDR3 DNA stays, 42 bases, in frame from base 1. Points the paper makes about the study in general: The vaccine-associated CD4 TCRs covered the entire spike protein, and the dominant responses fell in regions 160-218 and 743-854. Because no samples from the day 14 peak response were available, repertoires could be characterized only after the peak T cell response. A significant rise in spike-specific TCR breadth and depth was observed after two AZD1222 doses relative to day 0 and relative to MenACWY recipients. Reportedly, almost half of the unique spike-specific TCRs recognized epitopes lying outside the regions that are mutated in the B.1.351 and B.1.1.7 variants. Most participants were white British and females outnumbered males, and the authors suggested that clonal diversity may have been underestimated. The 56-69-year group was small, and its depth increase did not reach significance, likely because of low power. Only five to seven AZD1222 recipients were SARS-CoV-2 seropositive at baseline, limiting conclusions about previously exposed vaccinees.

The receptor's source is an adult in good health. The chain employs TRBV5-1 and TRBJ2-3, with the D call perhaps TRBD1 or TRBD2, each one matching 6 bases. The sequencing used peripheral blood, collected on day 0 of AZD1222 vaccination. Read as DNA, the sequence is TGCGCCAGCAGCTTTGCGGGACAACCTGATACGCAGTATTTT. It encodes CASSFAGQPDTQYF.